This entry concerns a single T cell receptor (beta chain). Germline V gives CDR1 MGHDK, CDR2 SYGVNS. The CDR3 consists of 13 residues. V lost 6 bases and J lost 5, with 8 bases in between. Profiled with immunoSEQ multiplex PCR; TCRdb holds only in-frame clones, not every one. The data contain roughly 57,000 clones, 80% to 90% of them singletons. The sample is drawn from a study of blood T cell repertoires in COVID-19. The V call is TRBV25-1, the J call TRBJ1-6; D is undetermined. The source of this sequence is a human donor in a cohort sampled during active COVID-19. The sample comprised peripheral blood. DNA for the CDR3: TGTGCCAGCAGGGGCGTTAATAATTCACCCCTCCACTTT. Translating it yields CASRGVNNSPLHF.